One and the same sample provided the 20 T cell receptor beta chains below, sequenced in a study of T cell clonotyping in hematopoietic cell transplantation. Stated time point: recipient sample about 28 days before transplant, after cytoreduction. Using immunoSEQ multiplex PCR, the repertoire was profiled, and TCRdb retains in-frame clones only, with some absent. The sample comprises about 41,000 clones, around 85% of which are singletons, and roughly 3.1% rests with the top ten. This specimen consisted of peripheral blood mononuclear cells, obtained before stem cell transplant. These receptors were collected from a man aged 55 to 70 with acute myeloid leukemia. Some clones in this sample may be carry-over from other donors' samples.

The DNA for the CDR3 is TGTGCCAGCAGCGTCCGCCACTCCTACGAGCAGTACTTC. Residues: CASSVRHSYEQYF. The chain is built from TRBV11-3 and TRBJ2-7, with D unclear. There are 13 residues in the CDR3. V lost 5 bases to trimming and J lost 0 bases, with 8 bases between them. Germline V gene lookup returns CDR1 SGHNT and CDR2 YENEEA. Combining the CDR3 with reference TRBV11-3 and TRBJ2-7 gives the whole variable domain EAGVVQSPRYKIIEKKQPVAFWCNPISGHNTLYWYLQNLGQGPELLIRYENEEAVDDSQLPKDRFSAERLKGVDSTLKIQPAELGDSAVYLCASSVRHSYEQYFGPGTRLTVT.

The gene calls are TRBV28 and TRBJ2-1; 8 bases fit TRBD2. After removal of 7 bases from V and 0 bases from J, the junction contained 8 bases not matched to a gene. CDR1 is MDHEN, CDR2 SYDVKM, per germline. The CDR3 is made up of 16 amino acids. The CDR3 DNA follows: TGTGCCAGCACCGTAGCGGGGTTAAACTCCTACAATGAGCAGTTCTTC. Translation gives CASTVAGLNSYNEQFF.

The rearrangement links TRBV28 to TRBJ1-1; 7 bases are a match to TRBD1. Trimming cost V 6 bases and J 5 bases; bases outside gene matches: 6. The CDR3 consists of 13 residues. Germline CDR1 reads MDHEN; CDR2 reads SYDVKM. This CDR3 reads CASRNTGVTEAFF. The CDR3 DNA sequence: TGTGCCAGCAGAAACACAGGGGTTACTGAAGCTTTCTTT.

The rearrangement joins TRBV25-1 to TRBJ1-2, with 7 bases aligning to TRBD1. This CDR3 is built from 16 residues. CDR1 MGHDK and CDR2 SYGVNS come from the germline V gene. The V and J ends lost 1 base and 1 base, in that order; junction bases with no gene match: 6. The CDR3 sequence: CASSEWGGTDNYGYTF. CDR3 sequence (DNA): TGTGCCAGCAGTGAATGGGGGGGGACAGATAACTATGGCTACACCTTC.

The chain employs TRBV5-1 and TRBJ1-6; no clear D gene. CDR3 length equals 17 residues. V shed 0 bases and J shed 0 bases, with 10 bases lying between them. Germline assignment: CDR1 SGHRS and CDR2 YFSETQ. The CDR3 DNA sequence: TGCGCCAGCAGCTTGGACACGGCGAGCTCCTATAATTCACCCCTCCACTTT. It yields the protein CASSLDTASSYNSPLHF.

The V call is TRBV29-1, the J call TRBJ1-5, with D possibly being TRBD1 (5 bases). The germline gives CDR1 SQVTM, CDR2 ANQGSEA. Trimming left V 8 bases short and J 2 bases short, with 13 bases between. The CDR3 length is 13 residues. The CDR3, as DNA: TGCAGCTATCAGGGCGATCGCAATCAGCCCCAGCATTTT. Translating it yields CSYQGDRNQPQHF.

The chain has TRBV28 and TRBJ1-6, with D unclear. The germline V gene encodes CDR1 MDHEN and CDR2 SYDVKM. This CDR3 has 17 amino acids. V was pared by 3 bases and J by 0 bases, with 12 bases between. CDR3 DNA sequence: TGTGCCAGCAGTTTCCAGGACGGGAGCTCCTATAATTCACCCCTCCACTTT. Its protein is CASSFQDGSSYNSPLHF.

The rearrangement links TRBV5-4 to TRBJ1-3; TRBD1 is a possible D gene (5 bases). V was pared by 0 bases and J by 2 bases, with 9 bases between. Germline CDR1 and CDR2: SGHNT and YYREEE (reference sequence). This CDR3 region has 15 residues. The CDR3 DNA reads as TGTGCCAGCAGCTTGGATTCAGGGACTGGAAACACCATATATTTT. Translation: CASSLDSGTGNTIYF.

The chain uses TRBV6-5 and TRBJ2-7; 8 bases are a match to TRBD1. In germline, CDR1 is MNHEY, CDR2 SVGAGI. The CDR3 runs to 16 residues. V dropped 4 bases and J dropped 3; count of bases not matched to a gene: 11. The CDR3 DNA follows: TGTGCCAGCAGTTCCTCATGGACAGGGAAGGGCTACGAGCAGTACTTC. Protein product: CASSSSWTGKGYEQYF.

Only a few counts were recorded for this clone. The chain has TRBV4-2 and TRBJ1-2, with D hard to call. Germline CDR1 reads LGHNA; CDR2 reads YNFKEQ. V lost 2 bases and J lost 2, with 9 bases in between. The CDR3 consists of 14 residues. This chain's CDR3 is CASSQHRKNYGYTF. CDR3 DNA: TGTGCCAGCAGCCAACACCGGAAGAACTATGGCTACACCTTC.

The V gene is TRBV4-2, the J gene TRBJ2-3; the D gene is possibly TRBD1 (5 bases). Germline loops: CDR1 LGHNA, CDR2 YNFKEQ. V shed 4 bases and J shed 5 bases, with 7 bases lying between them. There are 12 residues in the CDR3. As DNA, the CDR3 is TGTGCCAGCAGCCGGGGCCGAGATACGCAGTATTTT. Translation: CASSRGRDTQYF.

This clone has a single count. The chain employs TRBV10-3 and TRBJ2-7; no clear D gene. This CDR3 is 11 amino acids long. V was trimmed by 5 bases and J by 7 bases, leaving 9 bases between them. Germline CDR1 reads ENHRY; CDR2 reads SYGVKD. Written as DNA, the CDR3 is TGTGCCATCAGTCCCGAAATAGAGCAGTACTTC. It yields the protein CAISPEIEQYF.

The chain couples TRBV27 to TRBJ2-4; tentative D call: TRBD1 (5 bases). Per the germline V gene, CDR1 is MNHEY and CDR2 is SMNVEV (reference sequence). The V gene lost 6 bases and the J gene lost 3 bases, with 6 bases spanning the gap. This CDR3 comprises 12 residues. CDR3 amino acids: CASSQGKNIQYF. CDR3 nucleotides: TGTGCCAGCAGCCAGGGCAAAAACATTCAGTACTTC.

Points on this clone: Other DNA sequences in this specimen translate into the identical CDR3. The rearrangement links TRBV9 to TRBJ1-5; no reliable D call. CDR3 size: 13 residues. Deletions cut 2 bases from V and 0 bases from J, with 3 bases between. Per the germline V gene, CDR1 is SGDLS and CDR2 is YYNGEE. CDR3 DNA sequence: TGTGCCAGCAGCGTCACTAGCAATCAGCCCCAGCATTTT. Protein product: CASSVTSNQPQHF.

The rearrangement links TRBV19 to TRBJ2-2; TRBD1 might be the D (5 bases). Looked up from germline, CDR1 is LNHDA and CDR2 is SQIVND (reference sequence). This CDR3 comprises 16 residues. V lost 4 bases to trimming and J lost 4 bases, with 16 bases between them. The CDR3, as DNA: TGTGCCAGTAGTAGAGAACTTCAGGGCAGCACCGGGGAGCTGTTTTTT. It codes for CASSRELQGSTGELFF.

This chain links TRBV19 with TRBJ1-5, with TRBD1 matching over 7 bases. V was pared by 0 bases and J by 0 bases, with 5 bases of the junction left unmatched. Germline assignment: CDR1 LNHDA and CDR2 SQIVND (reference sequence). CDR3 size: 17 residues. Here the CDR3 reads CASSIDKGQRSNQPQHF. CDR3 DNA sequence: TGTGCCAGTAGTATAGATAAGGGACAGCGTAGCAATCAGCCCCAGCATTTT.

This clone was counted only a few times. Other DNA sequences of this sample code for an identical CDR3. This chain joins TRBV6-5 and TRBJ1-2, with D possibly being TRBD1 (6 bases). V lost 1 base and J 7 bases, leaving 16 bases between the germline ends. Germline V gene sequence: CDR1 MNHEY, CDR2 SVGAGI. The CDR3 has 15 residues. The CDR3 here is CASSYLGRGGSGYTF. CDR3 bases: TGTGCCAGCAGTTACTTGGGCAGGGGTGGTTCTGGCTACACCTTC.

V usage is TRBV29-1 and J usage is TRBJ2-7; D could derive from TRBD1 or TRBD2 (5 bases each). Germline loops: CDR1 SQVTM, CDR2 ANQGSEA. V was trimmed by 6 bases and J by 2 bases, leaving 14 bases between them. This CDR3 spans 13 amino acids. The CDR3 loop reads CSVNRDGTYEQYF. The DNA for the CDR3 is TGCAGCGTAAACCGGGACGGGACCTACGAGCAGTACTTC.

The chain recombines TRBV5-8 with TRBJ1-6; 7 bases are shared with TRBD1. Germline values: CDR1 SGHTS, CDR2 YDEGEE. After removal of 0 bases from V and 10 bases from J, the junction contained 13 bases not matched to a gene. The CDR3 is 17 residues long. CDR3 sequence reads: CASSLGSRGAMVSPLHF. The CDR3 DNA follows: TGTGCCAGCAGCTTGGGGTCCAGGGGGGCGATGGTATCACCCCTCCACTTT.

V is TRBV27 and J is TRBJ2-5, with TRBD2 as a possible D gene (5 bases). CDR1 and CDR2 from the germline V gene are MNHEY and SMNVEV (reference sequence). The ends were cut back, 3 bases at V and 5 bases at J, with 16 bases in the middle. This CDR3 is built from 15 residues. The CDR3 DNA follows: TGTGCCAGCAGTTTGGGCCTCGGGGATTGGGAGACCCAGTACTTC. Its protein product is CASSLGLGDWETQYF.